The present T cell receptor (beta chain) was sequenced within a study of OX40 agonist ivuxolimab in advanced cancers. Study summary: Two patients with cutaneous melanoma and one with hepatocellular carcinoma, three in total, showed partial responses.

The study's findings and limits: Clonal expansion among partial responders at 0.1-3.0 mg/kg ranked near the lowest.

Sequenced by immunoSEQ multiplex PCR; TCRdb stores in-frame clones only, minus some. The profile covers over 85,000 clones, with about 90% appearing a single time and around 1.6% taken by the ten largest. With regard to this clone: The target antigen is unknown.

Patients with autoimmune history or systemic immunosuppression were excluded. Trimming took 8 bases from V and 4 from J, leaving 23 bases between them. There are 16 residues in the CDR3. Looked up from germline, CDR1 is SGHVS and CDR2 is FQNEAQ. Sequencing used CD4+ or CD8+ T cells sorted from blood, obtained in a trial of the OX40 agonist ivuxolimab. This TCR was sampled from an adult with an advanced solid tumor such as melanoma, head and neck, liver or kidney cancer. The chain has TRBV7-8 and TRBJ2-5; D assignment may be TRBD1 or TRBD2 (6 bases each). The DNA for the CDR3 is TGTGCCAGCGGCTCCCCTCTGGGGGGCGTGGGAGAGACCCAGTACTTC. This translates into CASGSPLGGVGETQYF.